The next 25 T cell receptor beta chains were all read from a single sample in a study. TCRdb processed the RT-PCR reads anew with MiXCR; each CDR3 protein has one entry. The top ten clones hold 3.6% of a sample with almost 700,000 distinct CDR3 sequences, 12% to 15% of them seen once. The sequenced sample consisted of memory CD4+ T cells from blood. These receptors all stem from a female donor in good health, serving as a healthy control.

There are a few counts of this clonotype. The rearrangement joins TRBV7-2 to TRBJ2-7, with D unclear. The germline gives CDR1 SGHTA, CDR2 FQGNSA. This CDR3 is 13 amino acids long. Between the trimmed V and J ends, which lost 2 bases and 4 bases, there was a span of 9 bases. CDR3 amino acids: CASSLLQPYEQYF. Here the CDR3 DNA reads TGTGCCAGCAGCTTATTGCAGCCGTACGAGCAGTACTTC.

V usage is TRBV4-3 and J usage is TRBJ2-7; TRBD1 aligns across 12 bases. This CDR3 has 16 amino acids. The V and J ends lost 3 bases and 3 bases, in that order; junction bases with no gene match: 6. Germline V gives CDR1 LGHNA, CDR2 YSLEER. This CDR3 is CASSHPGQGALYEQYF. Written as DNA, the CDR3 is TGCGCCAGCAGCCACCCGGGACAGGGGGCTCTCTACGAGCAGTACTTC.

A few counts support this clonotype. The chain is built from TRBV20-1 and TRBJ1-2; the D is unclear. The CDR3 spans 13 residues. The germline V and J ends were trimmed by 6 bases and 0 bases, with 11 bases remaining between them. In germline, CDR1 is DFQATT, CDR2 SNEGSKA (reference sequence). The CDR3 here is CSAHDPANYGYTF. The CDR3 region has the DNA TGCAGTGCCCATGATCCAGCTAACTATGGCTACACCTTC.

This clonotype was detected many times. This sequence joins TRBV6-5 and TRBJ1-5; TRBD1 aligns across 7 bases. V was pared by 6 bases and J by 2 bases, with 10 bases of the junction left unmatched. Germline CDR1 and CDR2: MNHEY and SVGAGI. The CDR3 totals 16 residues. The DNA for the CDR3 is TGTGCCAGCAGCAAGAATCGACAGGGAGGCAATCAGCCCCAGCATTTT. It codes for CASSKNRQGGNQPQHF.

This clonotype has just a few counts. The chain is built from TRBV9 and TRBJ1-2, with 8 bases identical to TRBD1. The CDR3 runs 15 residues. The J segment lost 4 bases and the V segment lost 3 bases, leaving 8 bases of the junction unmatched. Germline V gene lookup returns CDR1 SGDLS and CDR2 YYNGEE. CDR3 sequence (DNA): TGTGCCAGCAGCGGCCTGACAGGGGTCGTCTATGGCTACACCTTC. Its translation: CASSGLTGVVYGYTF.

This clonotype was observed at least ten times. The gene calls are TRBV11-2 and TRBJ2-2; 11 bases line up with TRBD2. Germline CDR1 reads SGHAT; CDR2 reads FQNNGV. V shed 3 bases, J shed 1 base, and the junction held 1 base outside the gene matches. This CDR3 contains 16 residues. The DNA of the CDR3 is TGTGCCAGCAGCTTGCTAGCGGGAGGGAACACCGGGGAGCTGTTTTTT. Protein product: CASSLLAGGNTGELFF.

This clonotype was detected ten times or more. V and J are TRBV29-1 and TRBJ1-5, with D possibly being TRBD1 (5 bases). CDR1 is SQVTM and CDR2 is ANQGSEA in the germline V gene. The ends were cut back, 6 bases at V and 3 bases at J, with 12 bases in the middle. The CDR3 has 13 amino acids. DNA for the CDR3: TGCAGCGTAAAGGGGCAGTCCAATCAGCCCCAGCATTTT. Residues: CSVKGQSNQPQHF.

This rearrangement joins TRBV27 to TRBJ1-3; perhaps TRBD1 as D (6 bases). CDR3 size: 15 residues. V was shortened by 0 bases and J by 5 bases, with 11 bases between the two germline ends. Germline assignment: CDR1 MNHEY and CDR2 SMNVEV (reference sequence). DNA for the CDR3: TGTGCCAGCAGTTTATCCGGGGGCCAAAGAAACACCATATATTTT. This sequence encodes CASSLSGGQRNTIYF.

This clonotype was counted at least ten times. The chain employs TRBV7-2 and TRBJ1-4, with D hard to call. The CDR3 totals 12 residues. V was shortened by 1 base and J by 10 bases, with 7 bases between the two germline ends. Germline V gives CDR1 SGHTA, CDR2 FQGNSA. The CDR3 reads CASSLDVGKLFF. As DNA, the CDR3 is TGTGCCAGCAGCTTAGACGTGGGAAAACTGTTTTTT.

This clonotype was found many times. This chain links TRBV20-1 with TRBJ2-7, with D perhaps TRBD1 (6 bases). This CDR3 contains 13 residues. V lost 5 bases and J 3 bases, leaving 14 bases between the germline ends. Germline values: CDR1 DFQATT, CDR2 SNEGSKA (reference sequence). The CDR3 sequence: CSAADGTNYEQYF. The CDR3 DNA reads TGCAGTGCTGCGGACGGGACAAACTACGAGCAGTACTTC.

As concerns this clonotype: The junction differs from germline at one of its ends, possibly a read error. This sequence joins TRBV18 and TRBJ2-2; perhaps TRBD2 as D (6 bases). The CDR3 sequence is 17 residues long. The germline V gene encodes CDR1 KGHSH and CDR2 LQKENI. CDR3 region: CASSKTQRAQNTEELFF. For the CDR3, the DNA is TGTGCCAGCTCAAAAACCCAGCGGGCGCAGAACACCGAGGAGCTGTTTTTT.

This CDR3 reads CARSSGTDTQYF. CDR3 nucleotides: TGTGCCAGGTCTAGCGGCACAGATACGCAGTATTTT. J is TRBJ2-3 and V is TRBV2; D is possibly TRBD2 (6 bases). CDR1 is SNHLY, CDR2 FYNNEI, per germline. Trimming removed 9 bases from V and 1 base from J, with 8 bases in between. This CDR3 has 12 amino acids.

This clonotype came up many times. The chain links TRBV18 to TRBJ2-1; TRBD1 agrees at 8 bases. The CDR3 length is 12 residues. The junction had 5 bases not matched to a gene; V was cut back by 6 bases and J by 10 bases. CDR1 is KGHSH, CDR2 LQKENI, per germline. The CDR3 DNA reads TGTGCCAGCTCGCTTGGGACAGGCGAGCAGTTCTTC. Protein product: CASSLGTGEQFF. Supplemented by reference TRBV18 and TRBJ2-1, the full variable domain reads NAGVMQNPRHLVRRRGQEARLRCSPMKGHSHVYWYRQLPEEGLKFMVYLQKENIIDESGMPKERFSAEFPKEGPSILRIQQVVRGDSAAYFCASSLGTGEQFFGPGTRLTVL.

The gene calls are TRBV6-2 or TRBV6-3 and TRBJ2-1; the D gene is possibly TRBD2 (5 bases). This CDR3 has 13 residues. Looked up from germline, CDR1 is MNHEY and CDR2 is SVGEGT. V was trimmed by 5 bases and J by 8 bases, leaving 13 bases between them. CDR3 in amino acids: CASSSWENHEQFF. The DNA for the CDR3 is TGTGCCAGCAGTAGTTGGGAGAACCATGAGCAGTTCTTC.

This clonotype was seen ten or more times. This rearrangement joins TRBV6-2 or TRBV6-3 to TRBJ2-7, with unresolved D. Trimming left V 2 bases short and J 0 bases short, with 8 bases between. Germline CDR1 and CDR2: MNHEY and SVGEGT. The CDR3 has 14 residues. For the CDR3, the DNA is TGTGCCAGCAGTTACACGCGTACCTCCTACGAGCAGTACTTC. Its protein is CASSYTRTSYEQYF.

Worth noting for this clonotype: The junction departs from germline at one end; a sequencing error may be responsible. The V call is TRBV4-3, the J call TRBJ2-3, with TRBD1 identical over 11 bases. CDR3 length: 13 residues. Germline V gene sequence: CDR1 LGHNA, CDR2 YSLEER. CDR3 nucleotide sequence: TGCGCCAGCAGCCAAGATAGAGGACAGGGGGCTCTATTT. As protein: CASSQDRGQGALF.

This clonotype was detected ten times or more. V gene TRBV5-5 combines with J gene TRBJ1-2; D gene unclear. Germline CDR1 is SGHKS and CDR2 is YYEKEE (reference sequence). V was trimmed by 0 bases and J by 4 bases, leaving 10 bases between them. The CDR3 is 14 residues long. This chain's CDR3 is CASSLGQILYGYTF. Written as DNA, the CDR3 is TGTGCCAGCAGCTTGGGGCAGATCCTCTATGGCTACACCTTC.

This clonotype has ten or more counts. The V gene is TRBV5-1, the J gene TRBJ2-3, with 7 nucleotides matching TRBD1. CDR1 and CDR2 from the germline V gene are SGHRS and YFSETQ. Trimming took 4 bases from V and 4 from J; bases not matched to a gene: 12. There are 16 residues in the CDR3. For the CDR3, the DNA is TGCGCCAGCAGCCTCCAGGGGGATTTCCTCGCAGATACGCAGTATTTT. Residues: CASSLQGDFLADTQYF.

The chain joins TRBV7-6 to TRBJ2-1; 7 bases map to TRBD2. V gave up 1 base and J gave up 5 bases; unmatched junction bases: 8. The CDR3 totals 16 residues. Germline assignment: CDR1 SGHVS and CDR2 FNYEAQ. CDR3 sequence (DNA): TGTGCCAGCAGCTTAGGATCGGCTAGCGGCCACAATGAGCAGTTCTTC. Protein product: CASSLGSASGHNEQFF.

This clonotype turned up a few times. The chain joins TRBV7-3 to TRBJ2-2; tentative D call: TRBD2 (6 bases). V gave up 5 bases and J gave up 3 bases, with 10 bases separating them. CDR1 is SGHTA and CDR2 is FQGTGA in the germline V gene. This CDR3 is 14 amino acids long. In DNA, the CDR3 is TGTGCCAGCAGCGGGGGACTCGACACCGGGGAGCTGTTTTTT. This gives the protein CASSGGLDTGELFF.

This clonotype has only a few counts. The chain carries TRBV11-3 and TRBJ2-3, with TRBD2 matching 7 bases. Trimming at V came to 4 bases and at J to 4 bases, leaving 5 bases not matched to a gene. Germline values: CDR1 SGHNT, CDR2 YENEEA. The CDR3 has 14 amino acids. CDR3 region: CASSSSGRPDTQYF. The CDR3 DNA reads as TGTGCCAGCAGCTCTAGCGGTAGACCAGATACGCAGTATTTT.

There are many counts of this clonotype. This chain uses TRBV25-1 with TRBJ2-1, with D perhaps matching TRBD2 (6 bases). The V gene's germline CDR1 is MGHDK and CDR2 SYGVNS. There are 16 residues in the CDR3. Trimming left V 2 bases short and J 5 bases short, with 16 bases between. The CDR3 loop reads CASSETGGGYHNEQFF. Here the CDR3 DNA reads TGTGCCAGCAGTGAAACCGGAGGAGGGTACCACAATGAGCAGTTCTTC.

This clonotype has a count of ten or more. The V and J genes are TRBV4-3 and TRBJ2-3, with D unclear. This CDR3 has 15 residues. Germline CDR1 and CDR2: LGHNA and YSLEER. V was trimmed by 4 bases and J by 4 bases, leaving 15 bases between them. The CDR3 nucleotides read TGCGCCAGCAGCCTCGAACCGGGCCAAGCAGATACGCAGTATTTT. Its protein is CASSLEPGQADTQYF.

The chain joins TRBV29-1 to TRBJ1-3; 7 bases line up with TRBD1. Unmatched junction bases numbered 3, after V lost 0 bases and J lost 4 bases. Per the germline V gene, CDR1 is SQVTM and CDR2 is ANQGSEA. The CDR3 spans 14 residues. The CDR3 here is CSVEDRTGGNTIYF. The CDR3, as DNA: TGCAGCGTTGAAGATCGGACAGGCGGAAACACCATATATTTT.

This clonotype was detected ten times or more. CDR3 sequence (DNA): TGTGCCAGCTCACCCGGACACGCTACAGATACGCAGTATTTT. It specifies CASSPGHATDTQYF. The chain combines TRBV12-3 or TRBV12-4 with TRBJ2-3; tentatively, D is TRBD1 (5 bases). The CDR3 is made up of 14 amino acids. V was trimmed by 8 bases and J by 3 bases, leaving 15 bases between them.